This T cell receptor (beta chain) was observed in a study of OX40 agonist ivuxolimab in advanced cancers. Patients were excluded for autoimmune disease history or systemic immunosuppression. The germline V gene has CDR1 GTSNPN and CDR2 SVGIG (reference sequence). This CDR3 has 13 residues. V was pared by 0 bases and J by 8 bases, with 13 bases between. Sequencing was performed with immunoSEQ multiplex PCR; in TCRdb, only in-frame clones are kept and a portion is missing. Among some 82,000 clones listed, roughly 90% were seen once. This sample comprised CD4+ or CD8+ T cells sorted from blood, obtained in a trial of the OX40 agonist ivuxolimab. This clonotype was sampled from an adult with an advanced solid tumor such as melanoma, head and neck, liver or kidney cancer. The V and J genes are TRBV30 and TRBJ1-2; weak D call: TRBD1 (5 bases). CDR3: CAWSVPAGGGYTF. Written as DNA, the CDR3 is TGTGCCTGGAGTGTCCCGGCGGGGGGGGGCTACACCTTC.